This TCR beta chain derives from a study of T cells in Graves' hyperthyroidism and ophthalmopathy. Overall study: Peripheral blood was taken when the disease was first diagnosed, before any treatment began. Whole-study results and caveats: Most thyroid clonotypes expanded above 0.001 were also detected in blood. Ophthalmopathy could be told apart from stable hyperthyroidism with a 13 V-J model.

This clonotype was seen many times. No antigen is known for it. Thyroid ultrasound, orbital computed tomography, clinical symptoms, and serum thyroxine and TRAb underpinned diagnoses. CDR3 length: 13 residues. The V end lost 2 bases, the J end lost 8 bases, and 12 bases lay between the germline ends. Researchers took RNA transcripts and amplified the TCR beta CDR3 regions from them. The HTBI primer set drove a first-round RT-PCR of the TCR CDR3. A single record per CDR3 protein comes from TCRdb applying MiXCR to the multiplex PCR reads. The sample yields around 520,000 distinct CDR3 sequences, approximately 25% seen once.

This TCR was recovered from a young woman with Graves' ophthalmopathy. The sample consisted of blood. This chain joins TRBV12-3 or TRBV12-4 and TRBJ1-2, with D uncertain. The CDR3 spells CASSLPIGGGYTF. The CDR3 coding sequence is TGTGCCAGCAGTTTACCGATAGGCGGAGGCTACACCTTC.